This T cell receptor beta chain was captured by sequencing in a study of T-cell memory formation after mild COVID-19. Study-level background: TCR clusters were largely donor specific.

Trimming at V came to 4 bases and at J to 7 bases, leaving 15 bases not matched to a gene. Per germline, CDR1 SGHVS and CDR2 FNYEAQ. The CDR3 extends over 17 amino acids. A word on this clonotype: What it binds is not known.

After 5'RACE with constant-segment primers, TCR alpha and TCR beta cDNA libraries carrying sample barcodes and UMIs were obtained. In TCRdb, the 5' RACE reads were re-called with MiXCR into one record per CDR3 protein. The profile covers around 320,000 distinct CDR3 sequences, with around 15% appearing a single time and roughly a fifth taken by the ten largest. Notes on the study in general: The authors did not confirm SARS-CoV-2 specificity of second-wave clones peaking day 37. CD4+ contracting clones lay mainly in CM and EM, CD8+ ones in EMRA.

This rearrangement joins TRBV7-6 to TRBJ2-1, with 8 bases identical to TRBD1. This clonotype originated in a man younger than 35 who had mild COVID-19 (a few samples of this study predate the infection). Cell type and time point are not known. Sequencing was done on a sample of PBMCs or a T cell subset sorted from them (not recorded which). The DNA for the CDR3 is TGTGCCAGCAGCTCAGCAGGGGGCGAGGGGGCAGGAAATGAGCAGTTCTTC. It codes for CASSSAGGEGAGNEQFF. Combining the CDR3 with reference TRBV7-6 and TRBJ2-1 gives the whole variable domain GAGVSQSPRYKVTKRGQDVALRCDPISGHVSLYWYRQALGQGPEFLTYFNYEAQQDKSGLPNDRFSAERPEGSISTLTIQRTEQRDSAMYRCASSSAGGEGAGNEQFFGPGTRLTVL.